The clone carrying this T cell receptor (beta chain) was seen repeatedly, ten times or more. Its matching antigen is unknown. TCR beta CDR3 sequences were amplified from RNA transcripts. TCR CDR3 underwent first-round RT-PCR with the HTBI primer set. TCRdb re-called the multiplex PCR reads with MiXCR, one entry per CDR3 protein. This table holds under 650,000 distinct CDR3 sequences, around 15% found once. Germline values: CDR1 MNHEY, CDR2 SMNVEV (reference sequence). V lost 9 bases to trimming and J lost 0 bases; unmatched junction nucleotides: 5. The CDR3 has 14 amino acids. This sample was taken from a study of T cells in Graves' hyperthyroidism and ophthalmopathy. Each diagnosis drew on symptoms, thyroxine, TRAb, thyroid ultrasound and orbital computed tomography findings. Out of about 10 ml of fresh peripheral blood came the PBMCs. Whole-study results and caveats: Model output signaled ophthalmopathy a median around 6.9 months ahead of onset. The blood repertoire included most of the expanded thyroid clonotypes above 0.001.

Sample: blood. The receptor was isolated from a woman aged 25 to 39 with Graves' hyperthyroidism. The rearrangement joins TRBV27 to TRBJ2-1, with 7 bases that match TRBD1. CDR3 coding DNA: TGTGCCAGTTCACAGGGGATCTCCTACAATGAGCAGTTCTTC. Its translation: CASSQGISYNEQFF.